The 32 T cell receptor beta chains listed next were all sequenced from one sample in a study of shared clonotypes between healthy human individuals. Clones were sequenced by immunoSEQ multiplex PCR, and TCRdb holds only the in-frame ones, with some missing. The sample has some 690,000 clones, less than 95% seen once. Sequencing input: memory CD8+ T cells from PBMCs. Subset of the sample: CD45RO+ cells pooled with CCR7-negative TemRA cells. These receptor sequences come from a man aged 18 to 30 in good health. Some clones in this sample may be carry-over from other donors' samples.

The gene calls are TRBV27 and TRBJ2-4, with a possible D match to TRBD2 (6 bases). V was clipped by 6 bases and J by 6 bases, with 9 bases between them. CDR3 length: 12 amino acids. CDR1 and CDR2 from the germline V gene are MNHEY and SMNVEV (reference sequence). DNA for the CDR3: TGTGCCAGCAGGGACGGGAGAAACATTCAGTACTTC. It yields the protein CASRDGRNIQYF.

The rearrangement joins TRBV28 to TRBJ2-7; D is unclear. Between the trimmed V and J ends, which lost 6 bases and 4 bases, there was a span of 10 bases. CDR3 size: 12 residues. Per germline, CDR1 MDHEN and CDR2 SYDVKM. CDR3 nucleotide sequence: TGTGCCAGCAGCTTTGAGAGTTACGAGCAGTACTTC. It is translated as CASSFESYEQYF.

The CDR3 DNA sequence: TGCGCCAGCAGGAATCCGGGACACACAACATTTGAGCAGTACTTC. Translating it yields CASRNPGHTTFEQYF. The V call is TRBV23-1, the J call TRBJ2-7; D is possibly TRBD1 (6 bases). TRBV23-1 qualifies as an ORF whose function is uncertain. V was trimmed by 6 bases and J by 7 bases, leaving 22 bases between them. The CDR3 is 15 amino acids.

This clone was observed a single time. This sequence joins TRBV5-1 and TRBJ2-7; 10 positions match TRBD2. The V and J ends lost 5 bases and 7 bases, in that order; junction bases with no gene match: 6. CDR1 and CDR2 (germline): SGHRS, YFSETQ. The CDR3 spans 13 residues. This CDR3 is CASRPSGSGEQYF. The CDR3 region has the DNA TGCGCCAGCAGACCTAGCGGGAGCGGGGAGCAGTACTTC.

The rearrangement uses TRBV7-9 and TRBJ2-7; weak D call: TRBD1 (5 bases). V lost 3 bases and J lost 3, with 9 bases in between. The CDR3 contains 13 residues. CDR1 is SEHNR, CDR2 FQNEAQ, per germline (reference sequence). Written as DNA, the CDR3 is TGTGCCAGCAGCTTTCGTCAGGGCTACGAGCAGTACTTC. The encoded protein is CASSFRQGYEQYF. The whole variable domain, remainder taken from reference TRBV7-9 and TRBJ2-7, is DTGVSQNPRHKITKRGQNVTFRCDPISEHNRLYWYRQTLGQGPEFLTYFQNEAQLEKSRLLSDRFSAERPKGSFSTLEIQRTEQGDSAMYLCASSFRQGYEQYFGPGTRLTVT.

The J gene is TRBJ1-5, the V gene TRBV5-6; 7 bases are a match to TRBD1. The CDR3 is made up of 13 amino acids. V lost 4 bases and J lost 4; bases outside the gene matches: 2. CDR1 is SGHDT and CDR2 is YYEEEE in the germline V gene. The CDR3 sequence is CASSPTGNQPQHF. CDR3 bases: TGTGCCAGCAGCCCGACAGGGAATCAGCCCCAGCATTTT.

Concerning this clone itself: Other DNA sequences in the sample encode the same CDR3. The J gene is TRBJ1-2, the V gene TRBV28, with D maybe TRBD1 (5 bases). CDR3 length: 14 residues. V lost 1 base to trimming and J lost 2 bases, with 8 bases between them. The germline CDR1 and CDR2 sequences are MDHEN and SYDVKM. CDR3 sequence: CASSLSGVNYGYTF. CDR3 DNA: TGTGCCAGCAGTTTATCGGGGGTCAACTATGGCTACACCTTC.

This chain uses TRBV5-4 with TRBJ2-7; D is possibly TRBD2 (6 bases). Germline lookup yields CDR1 SGHNT and CDR2 YYREEE (reference sequence). With 3 bases removed from V and 3 bases from J, the gap between germline ends came to 7 bases. The CDR3 runs to 12 residues. CDR3 region: CASSSGDYEQYF. The CDR3 coding sequence is TGTGCCAGCAGCTCGGGGGACTACGAGCAGTACTTC.

The chain uses TRBV6-6 and TRBJ2-3, with D unresolved. CDR3 length: 16 amino acids. Trimming removed 2 bases at V and 2 bases at J, with 14 bases between. CDR1 and CDR2 (germline): MNHNY, SVGAGI (reference sequence). CDR3 bases: TGTGCCAGCAGTTACGGTCAGACCTTGGCCACAGATACGCAGTATTTT. This sequence encodes CASSYGQTLATDTQYF.

This chain connects TRBV27 to TRBJ1-2; D is possibly TRBD1 (5 bases). The CDR3 loop spans 13 amino acids. The germline gives CDR1 MNHEY, CDR2 SMNVEV (reference sequence). With 6 bases removed from V and 8 bases from J, the gap between germline ends came to 16 bases. CDR3 region: CASRNVGGVGYTF. The DNA for the CDR3 is TGTGCCAGCAGAAACGTCGGGGGAGTCGGCTACACCTTC.

This clone was counted a few times. The chain uses TRBV6-5 and TRBJ2-7; D possibly uses TRBD1 or TRBD2 (5 bases each). Germline CDR1 MNHEY, CDR2 SVGAGI. Trimming took off 7 bases at V and 3 bases at J, with 13 bases between the two ends. There are 13 residues in the CDR3. DNA of the CDR3: TGTGCCAGCACTACTAGGGGCCTCTACGAGCAGTACTTC. The encoded protein is CASTTRGLYEQYF.

This clone was found once. The same CDR3 also results from other DNA sequences found in this sample. The chain links TRBV27 to TRBJ2-2; TRBD2 matches 10 bases. The V gene's germline CDR1 is MNHEY and CDR2 SMNVEV (reference sequence). J lost 6 bases, V lost 5 bases, and 0 bases had no gene match. The CDR3 has 13 amino acids. CDR3 DNA: TGTGCCAGCAGTCTAGCGGGAGCCGGGGAGCTGTTTTTT. Translation: CASSLAGAGELFF.

The chain combines TRBV15 with TRBJ1-2; weak D call: TRBD1 (5 bases). Germline V gene data show CDR1 as LNHNV and CDR2 as YYDKDF (reference sequence). V lost 3 bases and J 8 bases, leaving 19 bases between the germline ends. The CDR3 length is 15 residues. In DNA, the CDR3 is TGTGCCACCAGCAGCCAGGACGACAGCCGGGAAGGCTACACCTTC. This encodes CATSSQDDSREGYTF.

The chain joins TRBV4-2 to TRBJ2-7; D might be TRBD1 or TRBD2, each matching 5 bases. V lost 0 bases and J lost 3, with 12 bases in between. This CDR3 comprises 15 residues. Germline V gene lookup returns CDR1 LGHNA and CDR2 YNFKEQ. CDR3 loop: CASSQDKGSGYEQYF. The CDR3 nucleotides read TGTGCCAGCAGCCAAGATAAGGGGAGCGGCTACGAGCAGTACTTC.

The V gene is TRBV4-1, the J gene TRBJ2-1; D may be TRBD2 (7 bases). With 4 bases removed from V and 0 bases from J, the gap between germline ends came to 16 bases. The V gene's germline CDR1 is MGHRA and CDR2 YSYEKL. This CDR3 has 17 residues. CDR3 in DNA: TGCGCCAGCAGCCCGGATATGGGGGGGGCCTCCTACAATGAGCAGTTCTTC. This sequence encodes CASSPDMGGASYNEQFF.

The rearrangement links TRBV9 to TRBJ2-5, with a weak D call TRBD2 (6 bases). The V and J ends lost 5 bases and 1 base respectively, with 15 bases between them. The germline CDR1 and CDR2 sequences are SGDLS and YYNGEE. The CDR3 sequence is 15 residues long. CDR3 protein: CASRAGTASQETQYF. Here the CDR3 DNA reads TGTGCCAGCAGGGCCGGGACTGCCAGCCAAGAGACCCAGTACTTC.

This chain uses TRBV9 with TRBJ2-7, with 8 bases fitting TRBD1. Trimming cost V 3 bases and J 0 bases; bases outside gene matches: 5. Looked up from germline, CDR1 is SGDLS and CDR2 is YYNGEE. This CDR3 has 15 residues. The CDR3 loop reads CASSDRTGPSYEQYF. The CDR3 nucleotides read TGTGCCAGCAGCGACCGGACAGGGCCCTCCTACGAGCAGTACTTC.

J is TRBJ2-7 and V is TRBV9; no firm D call. The V gene's germline CDR1 is SGDLS and CDR2 YYNGEE. This CDR3 is 14 amino acids long. The V and J ends lost 4 bases and 0 bases respectively, with 11 bases between them. The CDR3 is CASSPHLGSYEQYF. The CDR3 bases are TGTGCCAGCAGCCCTCATTTGGGCTCCTACGAGCAGTACTTC.

In DNA, the CDR3 is TGCAGCACAATTGGGGGACTAGCGGGAGCGGGTGAGCAGTACTTC. Its translation is CSTIGGLAGAGEQYF. The V and J genes are TRBV29-1 and TRBJ2-7; 14 bases are a match to TRBD2. CDR3 length: 15 residues. CDR1 is SQVTM and CDR2 is ANQGSEA in the germline V gene. V dropped 8 bases and J dropped 7; count of bases not matched to a gene: 13.

As regards this clone: The same CDR3 can be traced to other DNA sequences in this sample. V and J are TRBV27 and TRBJ2-7; 11 positions match TRBD2. Looked up from germline, CDR1 is MNHEY and CDR2 is SMNVEV (reference sequence). The J segment lost 3 bases and the V segment lost 2 bases, leaving 0 bases of the junction unmatched. CDR3 size: 14 residues. The chain's CDR3 is CASSLGTSGYEQYF. The CDR3, as DNA: TGTGCCAGCAGTTTAGGGACTAGCGGCTACGAGCAGTACTTC.

V is TRBV4-1 and J is TRBJ1-4, with 8 bases identical to TRBD1. The CDR3 is 15 amino acids. The trim removed 2 bases at V and 4 bases at J, leaving 3 bases unmatched. Germline V CDR1 and CDR2: MGHRA, YSYEKL. The CDR3 here is CASSQRTGFNEKLFF. CDR3 nucleotide sequence: TGCGCCAGCAGCCAACGGACAGGGTTTAATGAAAAACTGTTTTTT.

The V and J genes are TRBV10-3 and TRBJ1-4; 10 nucleotides agree with TRBD1. The CDR3 has 20 amino acids. In germline, CDR1 is ENHRY, CDR2 SYGVKD. V lost 0 bases and J lost 9; bases outside the gene matches: 19. The CDR3 nucleotides read TGTGCCATCAGTGAGTCGACAGTCGACAGGGGGCGCAAATCAGGGAAAAAACTGTTTTTT. This gives the protein CAISESTVDRGRKSGKKLFF.

The gene calls are TRBV2 and TRBJ1-1; D may be TRBD1 (5 bases). V was trimmed by 1 base and J by 11 bases, leaving 8 bases between them. The CDR3 is made up of 11 amino acids. Germline CDR1 SNHLY, CDR2 FYNNEI. The CDR3 DNA sequence: TGTGCCAGCAGTGAAGACAGGATGGCTTTCTTT. It specifies CASSEDRMAFF.

CDR3 residues: CASSTRLAGGDNEQFF. The CDR3 region has the DNA TGTGCCAGCAGCACGCGTCTAGCGGGAGGGGACAATGAGCAGTTCTTC. The J gene is TRBJ2-1, the V gene TRBV21-1; the table's TRBD2 call for D was not verified on the DNA. TRBV21-1 is an annotated pseudogene. The CDR3 sequence is 16 residues long.

The chain has TRBV11-3 and TRBJ2-5; D is possibly TRBD2 (5 bases). Per the germline V gene, CDR1 is SGHNT and CDR2 is YENEEA. The CDR3 has 17 amino acids. Trimming removed 4 bases at V and 3 bases at J, with 21 bases between. The CDR3 region has the DNA TGTGCCAGCAGCTCCTCTAAAGACTACGGTGGGGAAGAGACCCAGTACTTC. It encodes CASSSSKDYGGEETQYF.

The rearrangement uses TRBV4-1 and TRBJ1-2; D unclear. The CDR3 loop spans 13 amino acids. Germline CDR1 MGHRA, CDR2 YSYEKL. The ends were cut back, 1 base at V and 3 bases at J, with 6 bases in the middle. CDR3 region: CASSQGSDYGYTF. DNA of the CDR3: TGCGCCAGCAGCCAAGGCTCAGACTATGGCTACACCTTC.

This rearrangement joins TRBV10-2 to TRBJ2-7; D remains unclear. Between the trimmed V and J ends, which lost 10 bases and 6 bases, there was a span of 13 bases. This CDR3 region has 11 residues. From germline, CDR1 is WSHSY and CDR2 SAAADI. CDR3 coding DNA: TGCGCCACCCAACCGGGCCCCGAGCAGTACTTC. The encoded protein is CATQPGPEQYF.

V and J are TRBV28 and TRBJ2-3, with TRBD2 matching over 12 bases. The CDR3 is made up of 17 amino acids. V was clipped by 5 bases and J by 2 bases; unmatched bases: 8. Looked up from germline, CDR1 is MDHEN and CDR2 is SYDVKM. CDR3 sequence: CASSPRTSGVPTDTQYF. The CDR3, as DNA: TGTGCCAGCAGTCCGAGGACTAGCGGGGTCCCCACAGATACGCAGTATTTT.

V and J are TRBV7-9 and TRBJ2-7; 7 nucleotides line up with TRBD1. Germline-derived CDR1 and CDR2 are SEHNR and FQNEAQ (reference sequence). J lost 6 bases, V lost 5 bases, and 10 bases had no gene match. The CDR3 sequence is 14 residues long. In DNA, the CDR3 is TGTGCCAGCAGCCTCCTAGACAGGGTCTTCGAGCAGTACTTC. This gives the protein CASSLLDRVFEQYF.

This rearrangement joins TRBV10-2 to TRBJ2-2, with 7 bases lining up with TRBD2. V lost 7 bases and J lost 4; bases outside the gene matches: 12. There are 16 residues in the CDR3. Germline lookup yields CDR1 WSHSY and CDR2 SAAADI. DNA of the CDR3: TGCGCCAGCACCAGAAAAGGGGAGGGGCCCACCGGGGAGCTGTTTTTT. Protein: CASTRKGEGPTGELFF.

V and J are TRBV5-4 and TRBJ2-1, with 10 bases lining up with TRBD2. Germline trimming cut 4 bases from V and 9 bases from J; bases unmatched to any gene: 7. From germline, CDR1 is SGHNT and CDR2 YYREEE (reference sequence). This CDR3 is 14 amino acids long. DNA for the CDR3: TGTGCCAGCAGCCGAGCGGGAGGGCCCCCTGAGCAGTTCTTC. The encoded protein is CASSRAGGPPEQFF.

DNA of the CDR3: TGTGCCAGCAGCACTACTAGCGGGACAGGAGACTATGGCTACACCTTC. It is translated as CASSTTSGTGDYGYTF. The J gene is TRBJ1-2, the V gene TRBV5-4; TRBD1 matches 8 bases. The V segment lost 4 bases and the J segment 3 bases; nucleotides outside the gene matches: 11. The CDR3 contains 16 residues. Germline-derived CDR1 and CDR2 are SGHNT and YYREEE (reference sequence).